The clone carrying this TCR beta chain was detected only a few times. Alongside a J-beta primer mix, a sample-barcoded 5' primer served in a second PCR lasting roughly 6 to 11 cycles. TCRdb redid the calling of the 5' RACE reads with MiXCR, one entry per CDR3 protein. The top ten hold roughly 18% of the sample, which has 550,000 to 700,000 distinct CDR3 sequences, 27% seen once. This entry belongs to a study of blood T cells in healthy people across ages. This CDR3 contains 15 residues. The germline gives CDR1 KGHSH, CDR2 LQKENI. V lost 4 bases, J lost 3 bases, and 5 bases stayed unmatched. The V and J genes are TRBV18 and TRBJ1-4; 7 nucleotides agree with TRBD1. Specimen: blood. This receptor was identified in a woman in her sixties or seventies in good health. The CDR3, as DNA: TGTGCCAGCTCACTACGGGACAGCCCTAATGAAAAACTGTTTTTT. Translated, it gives CASSLRDSPNEKLFF.